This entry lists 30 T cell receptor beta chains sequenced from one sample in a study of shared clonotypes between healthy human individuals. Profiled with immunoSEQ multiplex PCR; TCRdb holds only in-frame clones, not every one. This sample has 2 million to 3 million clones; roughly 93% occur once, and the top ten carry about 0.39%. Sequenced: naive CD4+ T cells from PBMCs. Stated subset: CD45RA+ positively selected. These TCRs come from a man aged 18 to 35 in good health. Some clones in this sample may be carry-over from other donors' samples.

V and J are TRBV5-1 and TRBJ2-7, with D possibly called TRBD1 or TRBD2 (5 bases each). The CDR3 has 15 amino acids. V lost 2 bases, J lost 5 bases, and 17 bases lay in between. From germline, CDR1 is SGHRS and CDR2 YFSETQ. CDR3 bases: TGCGCCAGCAGCTTACGAGCCGGGACCCGCAACGAGCAGTACTTC. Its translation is CASSLRAGTRNEQYF.

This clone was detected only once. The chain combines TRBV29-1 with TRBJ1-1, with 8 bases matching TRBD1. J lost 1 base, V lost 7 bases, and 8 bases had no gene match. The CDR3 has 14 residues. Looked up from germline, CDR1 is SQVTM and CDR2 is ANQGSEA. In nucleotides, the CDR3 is TGCAGCGCCTCTATAGGACAGGGGAACACTGAAGCTTTCTTT. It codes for CSASIGQGNTEAFF.

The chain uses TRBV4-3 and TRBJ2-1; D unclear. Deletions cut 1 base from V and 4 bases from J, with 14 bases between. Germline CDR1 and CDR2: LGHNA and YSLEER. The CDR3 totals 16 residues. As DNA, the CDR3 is TGCGCCAGCAGCCAAGGTCTCGGCGGCAGATACAATGAGCAGTTCTTC. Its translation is CASSQGLGGRYNEQFF.

In nucleotides, the CDR3 is TGTGCCAGCAGCAACCGGGCCACTTCACAAGAGACCCAGTACTTC. Translated, it gives CASSNRATSQETQYF. The chain joins TRBV7-9 to TRBJ2-5; the D is unclear. V gave up 5 bases and J gave up 2 bases, with 15 bases separating them. The CDR3 length is 15 residues. Germline lookup yields CDR1 SEHNR and CDR2 FQNEAQ (reference sequence).

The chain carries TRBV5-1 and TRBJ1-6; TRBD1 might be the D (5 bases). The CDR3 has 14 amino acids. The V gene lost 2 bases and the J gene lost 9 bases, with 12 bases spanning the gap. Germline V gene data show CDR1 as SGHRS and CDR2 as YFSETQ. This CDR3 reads CASSFPGGSSPLHF. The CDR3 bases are TGCGCCAGCAGCTTCCCCGGGGGAAGTTCACCCCTCCACTTT.

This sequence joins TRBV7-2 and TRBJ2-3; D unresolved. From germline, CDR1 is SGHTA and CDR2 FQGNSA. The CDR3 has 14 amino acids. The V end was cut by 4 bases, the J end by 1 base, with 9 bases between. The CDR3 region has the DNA TGTGCCAGCAGCTCGGTGCTGGGCACAGATACGCAGTATTTT. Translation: CASSSVLGTDTQYF.

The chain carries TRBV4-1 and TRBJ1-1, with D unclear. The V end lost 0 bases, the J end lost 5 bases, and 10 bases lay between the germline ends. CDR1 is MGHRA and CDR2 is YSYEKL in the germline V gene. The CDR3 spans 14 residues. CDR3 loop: CASSQEEGRTEAFF. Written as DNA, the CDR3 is TGCGCCAGCAGCCAAGAAGAGGGCCGGACTGAAGCTTTCTTT.

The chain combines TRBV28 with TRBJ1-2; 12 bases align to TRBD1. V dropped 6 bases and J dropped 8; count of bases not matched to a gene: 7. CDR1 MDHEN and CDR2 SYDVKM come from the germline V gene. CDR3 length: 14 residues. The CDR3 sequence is CASRQTGQGAGYTF. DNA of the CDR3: TGTGCCAGCAGGCAAACGGGACAGGGGGCCGGCTACACCTTC.

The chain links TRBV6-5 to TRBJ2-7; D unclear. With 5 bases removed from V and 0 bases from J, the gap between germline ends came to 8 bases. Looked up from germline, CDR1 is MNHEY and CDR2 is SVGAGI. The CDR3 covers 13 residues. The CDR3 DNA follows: TGTGCCAGCAGTACGCCCAGCTCCTACGAGCAGTACTTC. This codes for CASSTPSSYEQYF.

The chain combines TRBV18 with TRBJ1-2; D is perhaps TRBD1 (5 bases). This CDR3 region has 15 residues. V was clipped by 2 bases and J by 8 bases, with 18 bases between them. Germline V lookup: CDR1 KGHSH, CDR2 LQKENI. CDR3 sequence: CASSPSIQVAQGYTF. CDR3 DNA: TGTGCCAGCTCACCATCCATACAGGTGGCGCAGGGCTACACCTTC.

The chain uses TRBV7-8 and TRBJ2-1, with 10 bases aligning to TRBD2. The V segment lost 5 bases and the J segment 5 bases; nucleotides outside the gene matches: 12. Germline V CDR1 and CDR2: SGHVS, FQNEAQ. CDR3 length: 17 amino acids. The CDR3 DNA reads TGTGCCAGCAGCCCCCCGCCGTGGACTAGCGGAAACAATGAGCAGTTCTTC. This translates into CASSPPPWTSGNNEQFF.

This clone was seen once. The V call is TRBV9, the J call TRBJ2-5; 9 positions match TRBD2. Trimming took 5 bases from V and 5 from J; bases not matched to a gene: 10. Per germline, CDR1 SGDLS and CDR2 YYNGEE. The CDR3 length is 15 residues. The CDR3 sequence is CASSASGIGGETQYF. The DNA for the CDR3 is TGTGCCAGCAGTGCTAGCGGGATTGGGGGGGAGACCCAGTACTTC.

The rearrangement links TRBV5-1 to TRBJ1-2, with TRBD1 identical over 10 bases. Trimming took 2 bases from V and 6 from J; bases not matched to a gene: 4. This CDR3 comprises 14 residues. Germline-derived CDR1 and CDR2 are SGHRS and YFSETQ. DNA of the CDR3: TGCGCCAGCAGCTTAGGGGGACAGGGGAATGGCTACACCTTC. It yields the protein CASSLGGQGNGYTF. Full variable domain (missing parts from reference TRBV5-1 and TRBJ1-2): KAGVTQTPRYLIKTRGQQVTLSCSPISGHRSVSWYQQTPGQGLQFLFEYFSETQRNKGNFPGRFSGRQFSNSRSEMNVSTLELGDSALYLCASSLGGQGNGYTFGSGTRLTVV.

CDR3 DNA sequence: TGTGCCAGCAGCCCTCGTCGGGACAGAGGCACAGATACGCAGTATTTT. This sequence encodes CASSPRRDRGTDTQYF. The chain joins TRBV7-8 to TRBJ2-3; 7 positions match TRBD1. The CDR3 has 16 residues. With 5 bases clipped from V and 1 base from J, the junction kept 9 bases outside the gene matches. CDR1 is SGHVS, CDR2 FQNEAQ, per germline.

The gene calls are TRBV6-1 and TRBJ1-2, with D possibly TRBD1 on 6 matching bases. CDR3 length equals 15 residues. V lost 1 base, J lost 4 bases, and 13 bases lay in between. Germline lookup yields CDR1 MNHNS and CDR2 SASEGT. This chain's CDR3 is CASSEVKTGVYGYTF. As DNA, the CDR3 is TGTGCCAGCAGTGAAGTAAAGACAGGAGTCTATGGCTACACCTTC.

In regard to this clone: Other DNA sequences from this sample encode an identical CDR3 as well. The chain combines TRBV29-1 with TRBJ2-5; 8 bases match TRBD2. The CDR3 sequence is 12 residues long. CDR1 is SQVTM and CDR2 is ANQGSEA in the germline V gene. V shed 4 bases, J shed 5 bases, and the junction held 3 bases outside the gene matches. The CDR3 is CSVVAGSETQYF. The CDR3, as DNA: TGCAGCGTTGTAGCGGGAAGTGAGACCCAGTACTTC. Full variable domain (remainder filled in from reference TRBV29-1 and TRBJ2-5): SAVISQKPSRDICQRGTSLTIQCQVDSQVTMMFWYRQQPGQSLTLIATANQGSEATYESGFVIDKFPISRPNLTFSTLTVSNMSPEDSSIYLCSVVAGSETQYFGPGTRLLVL.

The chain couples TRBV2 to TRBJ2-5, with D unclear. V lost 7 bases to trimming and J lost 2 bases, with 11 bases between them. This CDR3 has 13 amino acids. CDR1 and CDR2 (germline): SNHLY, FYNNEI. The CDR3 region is CASTGYLQETQYF. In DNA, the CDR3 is TGTGCCAGCACAGGCTACCTTCAAGAGACCCAGTACTTC.

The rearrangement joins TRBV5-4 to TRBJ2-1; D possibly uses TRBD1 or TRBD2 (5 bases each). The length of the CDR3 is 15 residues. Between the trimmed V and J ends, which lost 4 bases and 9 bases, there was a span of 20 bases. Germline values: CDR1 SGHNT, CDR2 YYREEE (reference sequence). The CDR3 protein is CASSAPNRGASEQFF. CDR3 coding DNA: TGTGCCAGCAGCGCTCCCAATCGGGGCGCCAGTGAGCAGTTCTTC.

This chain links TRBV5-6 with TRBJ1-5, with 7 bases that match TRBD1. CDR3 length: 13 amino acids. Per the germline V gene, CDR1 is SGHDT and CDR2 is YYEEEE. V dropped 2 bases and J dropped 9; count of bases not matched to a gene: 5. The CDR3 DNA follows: TGTGCCAGCAGCTTAGGGGGCCTTCCGCCCCAGCATTTT. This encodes CASSLGGLPPQHF.

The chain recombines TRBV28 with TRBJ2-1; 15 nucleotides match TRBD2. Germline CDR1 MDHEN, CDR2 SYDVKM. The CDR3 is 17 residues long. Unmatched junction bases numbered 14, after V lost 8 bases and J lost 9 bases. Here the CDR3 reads CASSKGGLAGGGGEQFF. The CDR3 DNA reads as TGTGCCAGCTCTAAGGGGGGACTAGCGGGAGGCGGCGGTGAGCAGTTCTTC.

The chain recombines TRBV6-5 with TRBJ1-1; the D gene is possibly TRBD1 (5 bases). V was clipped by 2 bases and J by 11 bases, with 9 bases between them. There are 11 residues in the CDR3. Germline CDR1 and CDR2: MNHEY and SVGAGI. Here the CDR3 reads CASSYMGRAFF. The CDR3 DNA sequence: TGTGCCAGCAGTTACATGGGGCGTGCTTTCTTT.

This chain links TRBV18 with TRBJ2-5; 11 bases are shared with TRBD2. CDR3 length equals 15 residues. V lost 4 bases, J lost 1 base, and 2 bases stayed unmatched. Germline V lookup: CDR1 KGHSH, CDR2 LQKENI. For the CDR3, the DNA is TGTGCCAGCTCACGGGGACTAGCGGCCCAAGAGACCCAGTACTTC. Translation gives CASSRGLAAQETQYF.

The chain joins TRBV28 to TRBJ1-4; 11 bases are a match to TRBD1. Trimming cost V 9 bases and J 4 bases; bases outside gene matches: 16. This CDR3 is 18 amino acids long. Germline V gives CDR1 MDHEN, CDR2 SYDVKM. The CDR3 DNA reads TGTGCCAGTTGGGGGACAGGGGGTCCTAACCTTGATAATGAAAAACTGTTTTTT. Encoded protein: CASWGTGGPNLDNEKLFF.

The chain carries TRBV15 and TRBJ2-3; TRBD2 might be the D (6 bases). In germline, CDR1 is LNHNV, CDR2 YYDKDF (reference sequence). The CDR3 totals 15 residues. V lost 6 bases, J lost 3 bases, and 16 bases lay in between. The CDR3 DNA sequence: TGTGCCACCAGAGACGTGGAGGGGCGAACAGATACGCAGTATTTT. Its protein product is CATRDVEGRTDTQYF.

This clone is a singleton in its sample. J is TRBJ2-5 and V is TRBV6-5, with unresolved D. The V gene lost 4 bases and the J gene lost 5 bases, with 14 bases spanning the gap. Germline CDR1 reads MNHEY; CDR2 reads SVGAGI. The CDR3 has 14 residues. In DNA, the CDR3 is TGTGCCAGCAGTTCTCGACCCGTCGGTGAGACCCAGTACTTC. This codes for CASSSRPVGETQYF.

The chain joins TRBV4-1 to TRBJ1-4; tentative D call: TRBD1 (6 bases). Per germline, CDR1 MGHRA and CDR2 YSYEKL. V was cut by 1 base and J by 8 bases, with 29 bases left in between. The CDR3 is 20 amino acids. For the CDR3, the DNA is TGCGCCAGCAGCCAAGTTACTCGGGGCGATGACGGGGGGCTTAGGGAAAAACTGTTTTTT. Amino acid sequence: CASSQVTRGDDGGLREKLFF.

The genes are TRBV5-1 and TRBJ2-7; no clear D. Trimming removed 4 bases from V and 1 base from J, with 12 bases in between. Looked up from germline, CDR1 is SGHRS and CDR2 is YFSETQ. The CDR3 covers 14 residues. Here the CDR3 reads CASSLLTVSYEQYF. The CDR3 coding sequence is TGCGCCAGCAGCCTATTGACGGTGTCCTACGAGCAGTACTTC. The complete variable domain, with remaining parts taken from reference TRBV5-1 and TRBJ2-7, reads KAGVTQTPRYLIKTRGQQVTLSCSPISGHRSVSWYQQTPGQGLQFLFEYFSETQRNKGNFPGRFSGRQFSNSRSEMNVSTLELGDSALYLCASSLLTVSYEQYFGPGTRLTVT.

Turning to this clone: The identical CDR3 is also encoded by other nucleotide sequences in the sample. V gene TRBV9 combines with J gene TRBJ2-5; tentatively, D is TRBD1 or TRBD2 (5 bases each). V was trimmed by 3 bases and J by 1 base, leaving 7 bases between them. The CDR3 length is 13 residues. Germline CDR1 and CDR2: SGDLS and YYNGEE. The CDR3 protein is CASSAGRQETQYF. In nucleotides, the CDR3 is TGTGCCAGCAGCGCGGGGCGCCAAGAGACCCAGTACTTC.

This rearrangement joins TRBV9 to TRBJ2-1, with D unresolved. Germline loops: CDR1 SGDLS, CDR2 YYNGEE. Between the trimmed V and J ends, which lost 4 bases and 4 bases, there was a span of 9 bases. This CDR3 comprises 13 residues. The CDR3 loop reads CASSTPDYNEQFF. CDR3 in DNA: TGTGCCAGCAGCACCCCCGATTACAATGAGCAGTTCTTC.

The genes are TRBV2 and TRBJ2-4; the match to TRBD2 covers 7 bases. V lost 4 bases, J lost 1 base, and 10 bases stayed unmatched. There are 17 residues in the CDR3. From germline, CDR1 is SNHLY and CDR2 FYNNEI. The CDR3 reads CASSVGEGLGAKNIQYF. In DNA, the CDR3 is TGTGCCAGCAGTGTCGGGGAGGGGCTTGGGGCCAAAAACATTCAGTACTTC. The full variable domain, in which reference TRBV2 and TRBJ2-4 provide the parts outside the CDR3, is EPEVTQTPSHQVTQMGQEVILRCVPISNHLYFYWYRQILGQKVEFLVSFYNNEISEKSEIFDDQFSVERPDGSNFTLKIRSTKLEDSAMYFCASSVGEGLGAKNIQYFGAGTRLSVL.